This T cell receptor beta chain was observed in a study of blood T cell repertoires in COVID-19. Background on the study: The origin of the acute and convalescent COVID-19 samples was the United States, Italy and Spain. The cDNA or gDNA used as material had been derived from T cells, B-cell-depleted T cells, or PBMCs.

Germline assignment: CDR1 GTSNPN and CDR2 SVGIG (reference sequence). J gave up 1 base and V 5 bases, and 9 bases lay outside the gene matches. The CDR3 is made up of 15 amino acids. In assigning cohorts, the study relied on participant-reported clinical history. Study processing details: Quantification of nucleated cells was approximated via reference gene primer amplification. The assay was immunoSEQ multiplex PCR, and TCRdb's table has in-frame clones only and misses some. That table furnishes V, J and clone size, whereas the DNA furnished D and trimming. The sample carries some 300,000 clones, 85% to 90% recorded once. The sample holds a few counts of this clone.

Sequenced: PBMCs or T cells enriched from blood (not recorded which). The rearrangement joins TRBV30 to TRBJ2-3, with 7 bases lining up with TRBD2. The TCR was taken from a man aged 30 to 39 who had recovered from COVID-19. CDR3 in amino acids: CAWSAHGGGTDTQYF. CDR3 DNA sequence: TGTGCCTGGTCTGCCCATGGGGGGGGCACAGATACGCAGTATTTT.